These 8 T cell receptor beta chains came from one sample sequenced in a study of shared clonotypes between healthy human individuals. Some clones are missing from TCRdb's copy, which holds only in-frame ones; the method was immunoSEQ multiplex PCR. The data contain over a million clones, 70% to 80% of them singletons. Sequencing input: memory CD4+ T cells from PBMCs. Specified subset: CD45RA-negative fraction. These receptors came from a man aged 18 to 29 in good health. Some clones in this sample may be carry-over from other donors' samples.

As to this clone: This CDR3 is also generated by other DNA sequences in the sample. The V and J genes are TRBV5-4 and TRBJ2-5; 11 bases are shared with TRBD2. The CDR3 is 16 residues long. Germline V gives CDR1 SGHNT, CDR2 YYREEE (reference sequence). Losses at the gene ends were 0 bases for V and 1 base for J; bases not matched to a gene: 2. CDR3 loop: CASSLALAGGQETQYF. CDR3 in DNA: TGTGCCAGCAGCTTGGCTCTAGCGGGAGGCCAAGAGACCCAGTACTTC.

The chain has TRBV20-1 and TRBJ2-7; D gene ambiguous. The V end lost 5 bases, the J end lost 4 bases, and 9 bases lay between the germline ends. This CDR3 comprises 11 residues. CDR1 is DFQATT and CDR2 is SNEGSKA in the germline V gene (reference sequence). CDR3 residues: CSAPAQYEQYF. The CDR3 bases are TGCAGTGCTCCTGCTCAGTACGAGCAGTACTTC.

V is TRBV11-3 and J is TRBJ2-7; 7 bases agree with TRBD1. V shed 5 bases, J shed 5 bases, and the junction held 6 bases outside the gene matches. The germline gives CDR1 SGHNT, CDR2 YENEEA. The CDR3 spans 13 residues. DNA for the CDR3: TGTGCCAGCAGCCAGGGGGTAAGGAACGAGCAGTACTTC. Its translation is CASSQGVRNEQYF.

This sequence joins TRBV29-1 and TRBJ2-1, with D tentatively TRBD1 (5 bases). V shed 1 base and J shed 0 bases, with 10 bases lying between them. In germline, CDR1 is SQVTM, CDR2 ANQGSEA. CDR3 length: 15 amino acids. CDR3: CSVEGGAISYNEQFF. The CDR3 bases are TGCAGCGTTGAAGGTGGGGCTATCTCCTACAATGAGCAGTTCTTC.

This clone was seen a single time. CDR3 amino acids: CTSSQDRLRETVNEQFF. The DNA of the CDR3 is TGCACCAGCAGCCAAGATCGGTTGAGGGAGACGGTTAATGAGCAGTTCTTC. V is TRBV1 and J is TRBJ2-1; TRBD2 is the table's D call, not checked against the DNA. TRBV1 is a pseudogene segment. The length of the CDR3 is 17 residues.

This chain uses TRBV28 with TRBJ2-7; 13 bases map to TRBD2. The CDR3 runs to 19 residues. The junction had 13 bases not matched to a gene; V was cut back by 5 bases and J by 0 bases. Germline loops: CDR1 MDHEN, CDR2 SYDVKM. The CDR3 nucleotides read TGTGCCAGCAGTCACCTCCGACTAGCGGGAGGCGTGAGCTCCTACGAGCAGTACTTC. It specifies CASSHLRLAGGVSSYEQYF.

This clone was observed a handful of times. CDR3 sequence (DNA): TGTGCCAGCAGCTTGATTGTAACGACTGAAGCTTTCTTT. Translating gives CASSLIVTTEAFF. The rearrangement joins TRBV5-5 to TRBJ1-1; D is unresolved. The CDR3 runs 13 residues. CDR1 SGHKS and CDR2 YYEKEE come from the germline V gene (reference sequence). The V end was cut by 1 base, the J end by 5 bases, with 9 bases between.

The rearrangement links TRBV19 to TRBJ1-5; TRBD1 matches 7 bases. Germline values: CDR1 LNHDA, CDR2 SQIVND (reference sequence). Trimming took 5 bases from V and 7 from J; bases not matched to a gene: 20. The CDR3 has 18 amino acids. CDR3 DNA sequence: TGTGCCAGTAGTCCTTTAACCAACAGGGGACCTCAGCGCCAGCCCCAGCATTTT. Translated: CASSPLTNRGPQRQPQHF.